This T cell receptor (beta chain) appears in the sequencing data of a study of blood T cell repertoires in COVID-19 (dated by TCRdb to 2019 to 2021). Context from the whole study: Collaborator samples came from the United States, Italy and Spain and covered acute and convalescent phases of COVID-19. The material from the prospective study consisted of cDNA or gDNA derived from T cells, B-cell-depleted T cells, or PBMCs. Deeply sampled blood TCRbeta repertoires from subjects exposed to, actively infected with, or recovered from COVID-19 were included in the dataset. The repertoires were released in a freely available public database meant as a resource for research on the immune response to SARS-CoV-2. Samples came from the ongoing ImmuneRACE study (first 160 participants) plus 1,254 subjects from 6 global collaborators. A de-identified subject ID, COVID-19 status, age in years and sex were almost always included in the sample metadata. Where HLA class I and class II types were available, the types were taken from metadata supplied by the sample provider, not from assay-based typing.

From cysteine to phenylalanine, the CDR3 is 14 amino acids long. Only the CDR3 part of the read is kept: 42 bases, read in frame from the first base. Looking up the germline V gene yields CDR1 SQVTM and CDR2 ANQGSEA. V is pruned by 3 bases and J by 5 bases, leaving 5 bases of the junction without a gene match. General study outcomes and caveats: How much clinical and demographic metadata was included differed by source and by participant, and the metadata was provided uncurated.

TCRbeta CDR3 regions were amplified from genomic DNA using the immunoSEQ Assay, a bias-controlled multiplex PCR. Concerning the study's data processing: The number of nucleated cells in each sample was estimated from the amplification of reference gene primers within the assay. To quantify the absolute abundance of each unique TCRbeta CDR3 rearrangement, sequence reads were collapsed and filtered. For each sample, productive Simpson clonality was calculated as the square root of Simpson's diversity index over productive rearrangements. The table comes from immuneACCESS by way of TCRdb, which keeps in-frame sequences with V and J called. Part of the clones is missing from these tables; in studies checked, under half for an unresolved V gene and the rest for unknown reasons. V, J and clone size reflect that table, while D and trimming were determined from the DNA. This sample lists about 250,000 clones; around 84% were detected once. In total, the top ten clones hold 6.6% of the sample.

In the prospective study, participants were roughly 18 to 89 years old, resided in around 25 geographic areas of the United States, and were enrolled through a virtual design. In the prospective study, participants were assigned to cohorts based on the clinical history participants reported in a screening survey and a study questionnaire. Exposed participants were defined as having been in contact with someone with a PCR-confirmed or clinician-diagnosed COVID-19 case within 2 weeks of study entry. In the prospective study, whole blood, serum and a nasopharyngeal or oropharyngeal swab were collected from each participant by mobile phlebotomists. Over an approximately 2-month period, participants in the prospective study had the option of providing additional blood draws and questionnaires. Before DNA extraction, prospective study blood samples were shipped either frozen or at room temperature. Concerning this clone itself: What this receptor recognizes is not known. Base qualities are not provided; no much larger clone lies one nucleotide away.

The specimen was PBMCs or T cells enriched from blood (not recorded which). Recombination linked TRBV29-1 to TRBJ1-2; 11 central bases correspond to TRBD1. This receptor was identified in a woman aged 50 to 65 who had been exposed to COVID-19. CDR3 protein: CSVEVGQGAYGYTF. The nucleotide sequence is TGCAGCGTTGAGGTCGGACAGGGGGCATATGGCTACACCTTC.